The entry below describes one T cell receptor beta chain. Its antigen is still unknown. The PCR had 60 Vbeta and 13 Jbeta primers. TCRdb's copy holds only in-frame clones and misses some; the assay was immunoSEQ multiplex PCR. In the table there are under 40,000 clones, approximately 76% of which are singletons. The data stem from a study of cytomegalovirus exposure and HLA in healthy donors. Overall study results and limits: Several of the most significant clusters were apparently associated with common viral pathogens in a later analysis. What a later analysis reportedly showed was that an Asian-associated ancestry cluster had fewer N-insertions than the approximately 700-donor mean.

Germline CDR1 reads SGHRS; CDR2 reads YFSETQ. The CDR3 sequence is 15 residues long. V lost 2 bases, J lost 3 bases, and 15 bases lay in between. The chain is built from TRBV5-1 and TRBJ2-7, with TRBD2 as a possible D gene (5 bases). Sample: PBMCs. The sequence was collected from a woman aged 30 to 39 in good health and CMV-seropositive. Written as DNA, the CDR3 is TGCGCCAGCAGCTTTGAGGGCACGGCCCTCTACGAGCAGTACTTC. This codes for CASSFEGTALYEQYF.